The rows below give T cell receptor beta chains drawn from one sample of a study of Graves' ophthalmopathy and Graves' hyperthyroidism. TCRdb passed the multiplex PCR reads through MiXCR, listing each CDR3 protein once. Of roughly 420,000 distinct CDR3 sequences listed, more than 20% are singletons. The sample comprised peripheral blood. All receptors derive from a woman between 18 and 30 years old with stable Graves' hyperthyroidism. The CDR3 runs from the conserved cysteine through the conserved F or W.

j_gene	v_gene	CDR3aa
TRBJ2-5	TRBV20-1	CSALPSGGADETQYF
TRBJ1-1	TRBV25-1	CASSELTGRLAFF
TRBJ2-5	TRBV30	CAWSAGQGVVETQYF
TRBJ2-6	TRBV30	CAWRRVSGANVLTF
TRBJ1-5	TRBV6-2/TRBV6-3	CASKRQGSNQPQHF
TRBJ2-2	TRBV27	CASSLMGSGELFF
TRBJ2-2	TRBV5-1	CASSGGGSGTGELFF
TRBJ2-5	TRBV6-1	CASSEISGRAKETQYF
TRBJ2-7	TRBV20-1	CSASLAGVSGYEQYF
TRBJ2-7	TRBV15	CATSRLGSGRAYEQYF
TRBJ1-1	TRBV6-1	CASKVSLNTEAFF
TRBJ2-5	TRBV6-2/TRBV6-3	CASTLGGGTQYF
TRBJ1-1	TRBV29-1	CSVVRGTEAFF
TRBJ2-7	TRBV27	CASSFRGVPLYEQYF
TRBJ2-2	TRBV4-1	CASSQEPGQNTGELFF
TRBJ1-1	TRBV10-3	CAIRQGWDTEAFF
TRBJ2-2	TRBV29-1	CSVRAGAGTENTGELLF
TRBJ2-7	TRBV28	CASRRSTGTYEQYF
TRBJ2-2	TRBV6-2/TRBV6-3	CASRRHLPQARNTGELFF
TRBJ1-1	TRBV6-5	CASSIRQGRNTEAFF
TRBJ2-7	TRBV2	CASSQPGTAGASDF
TRBJ2-7	TRBV9	CASSGRDRAYEQYF
TRBJ2-6	TRBV5-1	CASSTPTGTSGANVLTF
TRBJ1-1	TRBV30	CAWSVGTPNTEAFF
TRBJ2-5	TRBV4-2	CASSQAGGRVQETQYF
TRBJ2-7	TRBV6-1	CASSPRGAGTYEQYF
TRBJ2-1	TRBV11-1	CASSGTSGRALTYNEQFF
TRBJ2-7	TRBV20-1	CSARGPNRGTSYEQYF
TRBJ2-5	TRBV24-1	CATSYGQGSETQYF
TRBJ2-3	TRBV7-2	CASSLRADTQYF
TRBJ2-7	TRBV15	CATSREGGTYEQYF
TRBJ1-5	TRBV6-4	CASSYLRDQPQHF
TRBJ2-2	TRBV19	CASSVTGGTGELFF
TRBJ1-5	TRBV4-2	CASSQGIGGFHQPQHF
TRBJ2-7	TRBV20-1	CSATRSYEQYF
TRBJ2-7	TRBV28	CASSFVSGKSDEQYF
TRBJ2-7	TRBV11-3	CASSLKGQASSYEQYF
TRBJ1-1	TRBV29-1	CSVGAGQTLNTEAFF
TRBJ2-7	TRBV25-1	CASSELRESSSDEQYF
TRBJ1-5	TRBV12-3/TRBV12-4	CASSPELRRPQHF
TRBJ1-1	TRBV20-1	CSAQGQMNTEAFF
TRBJ1-5	TRBV19	CASSSMNSNQPQHF
TRBJ2-3	TRBV11-1	CASSYGTASTDTQYF
TRBJ2-7	TRBV29-1	CSVLGAGEQYF
TRBJ1-1	TRBV6-2/TRBV6-3	CASTGPGRTEAFF
TRBJ2-7	TRBV30	CAWSVQVSYEQYF
TRBJ1-1	TRBV20-1	CSARQGHTEAFF
TRBJ1-2	TRBV6-2/TRBV6-3	CASSFVRSNYGYTF